The T cell receptor (beta chain) under discussion was sequenced for a study of shared clonotypes between healthy human individuals. Ten immunoSEQ deep assay plates served to sequence unsorted PBMC DNA. Generated by immunoSEQ multiplex PCR, the TCRdb table keeps only in-frame clones and is missing some. Counted here are approximately 460,000 clones, 75% to 80% occurring once; the ten biggest clones make up more than 10%. The sample holds a few counts of this clone. This likely reflects a read error, since a far larger clone is one base away. Other DNA sequences from this sample encode an identical CDR3 as well. This CDR3 region has 15 residues. Germline loops: CDR1 KGHSH, CDR2 LQKENI. The V and J ends lost 6 bases and 6 bases, in that order; junction bases with no gene match: 9.

The TCR comes from a woman between 40 and 50 years old in good health. Some clones in this sample may be carry-over from other donors' samples. The chain is built from TRBV18 and TRBJ1-3; 9 positions agree with TRBD1. The material sequenced was PBMCs. In DNA form, the CDR3 reads TGTGCCAGCTCGCCTCCCCGACAGGGGGAAAACACCATATATTTT. Its protein is CASSPPRQGENTIYF.